The sequence of this T cell receptor beta chain was determined in a study of blood T cell repertoires in COVID-19. About the study: Nucleic acid was either cDNA or gDNA, and it came from T cells, B-cell-depleted T cells, or PBMCs.

Only in-frame clones appear in the TCRdb table, and some are missing; sequencing was by immunoSEQ multiplex PCR. The table has around 290,000 clones, more than 85% seen once; the top ten hold about 4.2%. This CDR3 spans 13 amino acids. Deletions cut 3 bases from V and 9 bases from J, with 12 bases between. The germline V gene encodes CDR1 WNHNN and CDR2 SYGVQD (reference sequence). The sequence was collected from a man aged 35 to 55 with acute or convalescent COVID-19. V and J are TRBV10-1 and TRBJ2-4; D not certain. Material for sequencing was peripheral blood. CDR3 DNA sequence: TGCGCCAGCAGTGACCCAGGCTCCCGCATTCAGTACTTC. The encoded protein is CASSDPGSRIQYF.